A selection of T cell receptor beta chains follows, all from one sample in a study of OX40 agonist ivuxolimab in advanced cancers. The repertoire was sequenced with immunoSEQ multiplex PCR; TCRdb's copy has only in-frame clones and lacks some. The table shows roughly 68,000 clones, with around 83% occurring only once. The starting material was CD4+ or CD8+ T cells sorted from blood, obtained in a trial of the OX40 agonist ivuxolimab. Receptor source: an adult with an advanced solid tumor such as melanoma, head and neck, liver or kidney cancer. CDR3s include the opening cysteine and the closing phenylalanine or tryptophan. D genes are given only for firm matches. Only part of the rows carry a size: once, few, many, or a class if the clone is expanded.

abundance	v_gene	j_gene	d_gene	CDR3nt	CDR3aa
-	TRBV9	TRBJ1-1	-	TGTGCCAGCAGCGTGCAAACCGGGACACCGAACACTGAAGCTTTCTTT	CASSVQTGTPNTEAFF
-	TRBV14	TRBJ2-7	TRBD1	TGTGCCAGCAGCCCTCGACAGGGGCTGGTCTACGAGCAGTACTTC	CASSPRQGLVYEQYF
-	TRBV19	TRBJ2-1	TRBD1	TGTGCCAGTAGTAGCCCAGGGGGCCCCCTAAACAATGAGCAGTTCTTC	CASSSPGGPLNNEQFF
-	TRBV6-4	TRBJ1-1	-	TGTGCCAGCAGTGGCGGGAACACTGAAGCTTTCTTT	CASSGGNTEAFF
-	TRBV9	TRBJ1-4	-	TGTGCCAGCAGCCGCGGGGTTGCAACTAATGAAAAACTGTTTTTT	CASSRGVATNEKLFF
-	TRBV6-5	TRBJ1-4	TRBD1	TGTGCCAGCAGCCTAGGACAGGGGTATGAAAAACTGTTTTTT	CASSLGQGYEKLFF
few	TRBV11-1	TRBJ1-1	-	TGTGCCAGCAGCTTATTTCGCGGCAGGCCGAACACTGAAGCTTTCTTT	CASSLFRGRPNTEAFF
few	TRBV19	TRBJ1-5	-	TGTGCCAGTAGGAGATTGACCGATCAGCCCCAGCATTTT	CASRRLTDQPQHF
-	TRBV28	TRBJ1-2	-	TGTGCCAGCAGTTTGCCGCAACAGGTCAACTATGGCTACACCTTC	CASSLPQQVNYGYTF
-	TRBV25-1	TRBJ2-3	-	TGTGCCAGCAGCCGCAACTTTGGAGATACGCAGTATTTT	CASSRNFGDTQYF
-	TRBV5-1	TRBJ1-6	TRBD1	TGCGCCAGCAGCTTGGGGGACAGGACTAATTCACCCCTCCACTTT	CASSLGDRTNSPLHF
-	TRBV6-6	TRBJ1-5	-	TGTGCCAGCAGGGGCAATACAGGAAATCAGCCCCAGCATTTT	CASRGNTGNQPQHF
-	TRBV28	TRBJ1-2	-	TGTGCCAGCAGTTCCGGCGTCAGTCGAGGCTACACCTTC	CASSSGVSRGYTF
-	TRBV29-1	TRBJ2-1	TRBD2	TGCAGCGTGGCCGCCAGCGGGGGTTACAATGAGCAGTTCTTC	CSVAASGGYNEQFF
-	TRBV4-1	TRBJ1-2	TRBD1	TGCGCCAGCAGCCTTGGGACAGCCCGATGGAACTATGGCTACACCTTC	CASSLGTARWNYGYTF
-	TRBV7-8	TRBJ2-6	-	TGTGCCAGCAGCTTAGACACGGGGGCTGGGGCCAACGTCCTGACTTTC	CASSLDTGAGANVLTF
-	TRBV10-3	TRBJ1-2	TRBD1	TGTGCCATCAGTGGAGACAGGGTAGGTGGCTACACCTTC	CAISGDRVGGYTF
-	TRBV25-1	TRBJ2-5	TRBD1	TGTGCCAGCAGTCCCCAGGACAGGAAGGCCCAGTACTTC	CASSPQDRKAQYF
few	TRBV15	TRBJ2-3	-	TGTGCCACCAGCAGTGGTTGGACGCAGTATTTT	CATSSGWTQYF
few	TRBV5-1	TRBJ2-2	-	TGCGCCAGCAGCTTGGGCCACAGGGATCCGAACACCGGGGAGCTGTTTTTT	CASSLGHRDPNTGELFF
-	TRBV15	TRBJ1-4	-	TGTGCCACCAGCAGAGGGGAGGGTGAAAAACTGTTTTTT	CATSRGEGEKLFF
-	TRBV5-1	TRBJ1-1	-	TGCGCCAGCAGCTTAGGCACTCTTGGGGGGAACACTGAAGCTTTCTTT	CASSLGTLGGNTEAFF
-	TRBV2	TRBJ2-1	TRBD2	TGTGCCAGCAGTAAACTAGCGGGAGACTACAATGAGCAGTTCTTC	CASSKLAGDYNEQFF
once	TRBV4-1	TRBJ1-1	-	TGCGCCAGCAGCCAAGATAGGCAGGCCTTGAACACTGAAGCTTTCTTT	CASSQDRQALNTEAFF
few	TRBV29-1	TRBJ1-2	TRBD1	TGCAGCGACCAACAGGGGTTTGGCTACACCTTC	CSDQQGFGYTF
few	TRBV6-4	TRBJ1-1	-	TGTGCCAGCAGTGATTCGAGCTGGGGCACTGAAGCTTTCTTT	CASSDSSWGTEAFF
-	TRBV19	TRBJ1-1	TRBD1	TGTGCCAGTAGTCGGGGGGACAGGATGAACACTGAAGCTTTCTTT	CASSRGDRMNTEAFF
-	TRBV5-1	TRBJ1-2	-	TGCGCCAGCAGCCCGGAAATCCCCGGGGCTAACTATGGCTACACCTTC	CASSPEIPGANYGYTF
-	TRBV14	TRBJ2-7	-	TGTGCCAGCAGCCAGAGGCCCGGAGGAGACTACGAGCAGTACTTC	CASSQRPGGDYEQYF
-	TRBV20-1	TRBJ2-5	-	TGCAGTGCTAAAGTCGGGGAGACCCAGTACTTC	CSAKVGETQYF
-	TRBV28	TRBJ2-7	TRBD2	TGTGCCAGCAGTGAGGTGGGACTAGCGGGGAGGAGCTCCTACGAGCAGTACTTC	CASSEVGLAGRSSYEQYF
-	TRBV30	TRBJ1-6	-	TGTGCCATACCTGGAGGGACAAGGTCGGTCCGGGACATAGGTTCACCCCTCCACTTT	CAIPGGTRSVRDIGSPLHF
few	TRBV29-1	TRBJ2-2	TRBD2	TGCAGCGTTGCCAACCTAGCGGGCACCGGGGAGCTGTTTTTT	CSVANLAGTGELFF
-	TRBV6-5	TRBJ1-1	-	TGTGCCAGCAGTTTAGGGACGGTGAACACTGAAGCTTTCTTT	CASSLGTVNTEAFF
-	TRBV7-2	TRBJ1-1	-	TGTGCCAGCAGCTTCAAAACAGGAAACACTGAAGCTTTCTTT	CASSFKTGNTEAFF
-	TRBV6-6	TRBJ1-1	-	TGTGCCTCCACCCCCGGGCAGACCAACACTGAAGCTTTCTTT	CASTPGQTNTEAFF
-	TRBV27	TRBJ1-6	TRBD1	TGTGCCAGCAGTATACGACAGGGGATCCGTTCACCCCTCCACTTT	CASSIRQGIRSPLHF
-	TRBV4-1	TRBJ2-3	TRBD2	TGCGCCAGCTCCGGTCTAGCGGGGGGGAGCACAGATACGCAGTATTTT	CASSGLAGGSTDTQYF